These 29 T cell receptor beta chains were sequenced from one sample in a study of T cells in Graves' hyperthyroidism and ophthalmopathy. RNA transcripts provided the source from which TCR beta CDR3 regions were amplified. During a first-round RT-PCR of the TCR CDR3, the HTBI primer set was used. TCRdb re-called the multiplex PCR reads through MiXCR, storing one row per CDR3 protein. Among about 99,000 distinct CDR3 sequences listed, about 50% were seen once. Material for sequencing was blood. These TCRs come from a man aged 40-50 years with Graves' hyperthyroidism.

The chain recombines TRBV2 with TRBJ2-1; D is possibly TRBD1 (6 bases). Germline lookup yields CDR1 SNHLY and CDR2 FYNNEI. The length of the CDR3 is 13 residues. V was pared by 10 bases and J by 3 bases, with 13 bases between. The CDR3 DNA sequence: TGTGCCATCTACGGACAGTTCTACAATGAGCAGTTCTTC. This gives the protein CAIYGQFYNEQFF.

This clonotype was counted a few times. V and J are TRBV12-3 or TRBV12-4 and TRBJ1-2; 7 nucleotides align to TRBD1. V lost 7 bases, J lost 8 bases, and 13 bases stayed unmatched. The CDR3 sequence is 14 residues long. Written as DNA, the CDR3 is TGTGCCAGCACTCCCCAGATGACAGGGAAGGGCTACACCTTC. This encodes CASTPQMTGKGYTF.

This clonotype came up many times. The chain has TRBV7-6 and TRBJ2-2, with 8 nucleotides matching TRBD1. Germline CDR1 and CDR2: SGHVS and FNYEAQ. V was clipped by 5 bases and J by 8 bases; unmatched bases: 7. The CDR3 covers 14 residues. The CDR3 sequence is CASSLQGARGELFF. The CDR3 coding sequence is TGTGCCAGCAGCCTCCAGGGGGCGCGGGGGGAGCTGTTTTTT. The full variable domain, its missing parts supplied by reference TRBV7-6 and TRBJ2-2, is GAGVSQSPRYKVTKRGQDVALRCDPISGHVSLYWYRQALGQGPEFLTYFNYEAQQDKSGLPNDRFSAERPEGSISTLTIQRTEQRDSAMYRCASSLQGARGELFFGEGSRLTVL.

The V call is TRBV25-1, the J call TRBJ2-5; 13 nucleotides agree with TRBD2. CDR1 and CDR2 (germline): MGHDK, SYGVNS. The CDR3 totals 17 residues. With 5 bases clipped from V and 4 bases from J, the junction kept 10 bases outside the gene matches. CDR3 DNA: TGTGCCAGCAGTCCTGGGGGACTAGCGGGAAGGCGAGAGACCCAGTACTTC. This sequence encodes CASSPGGLAGRRETQYF.

The V and J genes are TRBV2 and TRBJ2-1, with 10 positions matching TRBD1. Germline loops: CDR1 SNHLY, CDR2 FYNNEI. CDR3 length: 13 amino acids. With V trimmed by 3 bases and J by 10 bases, 3 bases remained unmatched. CDR3 nucleotides: TGTGCCAGCAGTGAGGCGGACAGGGGGGAGCAGTTCTTC. Translation: CASSEADRGEQFF.

The chain is built from TRBV20-1 and TRBJ2-2, with 11 bases matching TRBD1. CDR3 length: 15 residues. Trimming took 3 bases from V and 5 from J; bases not matched to a gene: 5. Germline V gives CDR1 DFQATT, CDR2 SNEGSKA (reference sequence). CDR3 sequence: CSARTGTGGTGELFF. CDR3 coding DNA: TGCAGTGCTAGGACAGGGACAGGGGGGACCGGGGAGCTGTTTTTT.

This clonotype was seen a handful of times. The gene calls are TRBV7-4 and TRBJ2-2, with 9 nucleotides matching TRBD1. Germline trimming cut 7 bases from V and 6 bases from J; bases unmatched to any gene: 6. Germline V gene sequence: CDR1 SGHVT, CDR2 SQSDAQ. The CDR3 is 14 amino acids. DNA of the CDR3: TGTGCCAGCATCGACAGGGGGAGTCCCGGGGAGCTGTTTTTT. The encoded protein is CASIDRGSPGELFF.

The chain links TRBV9 to TRBJ2-1; unclear D gene. Germline CDR1 SGDLS, CDR2 YYNGEE. Trimming took off 3 bases at V and 10 bases at J, with 8 bases between the two ends. The CDR3 has 11 amino acids. The CDR3 sequence: CASSALREQFF. The CDR3 nucleotides read TGTGCCAGCAGCGCGCTTCGGGAGCAGTTCTTC.

The table lists this clonotype with many counts. The chain carries TRBV19 and TRBJ1-5, with D possibly matching TRBD1 (5 bases). V was pared by 2 bases and J by 7 bases, with 12 bases between. The CDR3 extends over 14 amino acids. Germline loops: CDR1 LNHDA, CDR2 SQIVND (reference sequence). CDR3 in DNA: TGTGCCAGTAGTATAAAGGACATAAGCCAGCCCCAGCATTTT. Translation: CASSIKDISQPQHF.

V gene TRBV10-3 combines with J gene TRBJ2-3; TRBD1 or TRBD2 may be the D gene (5 bases each). V lost 4 bases and J 11 bases, leaving 22 bases between the germline ends. Per germline, CDR1 ENHRY and CDR2 SYGVKD. The CDR3 sequence is 15 residues long. CDR3 sequence: CAISAGTLVYNEQYF. The CDR3 nucleotides read TGTGCCATCAGTGCGGGGACGCTGGTTTACAATGAGCAGTATTTT.

In this sample, this clonotype turned up many times. The chain has TRBV19 and TRBJ2-1; 7 nucleotides line up with TRBD1. V lost 6 bases and J lost 10; bases outside the gene matches: 12. Germline V CDR1 and CDR2: LNHDA, SQIVND (reference sequence). CDR3 length: 14 residues. CDR3 loop: CASRGTALGDEQFF. The DNA of the CDR3 is TGTGCCAGTAGGGGGACAGCGTTGGGAGACGAGCAGTTCTTC.

V and J are TRBV7-4 and TRBJ2-3; the D gene is possibly TRBD2 (6 bases). Germline V gene data show CDR1 as SGHVT and CDR2 as SQSDAQ. The CDR3 is made up of 14 amino acids. Trimming removed 4 bases from V and 3 bases from J, with 11 bases in between. In DNA form, the CDR3 reads TGTGCCAGCAGCTCCCCGGGACTGACAGATACGCAGTATTTT. It is translated as CASSSPGLTDTQYF.

This chain links TRBV20-1 with TRBJ2-7, with TRBD2 identical over 7 bases. Per germline, CDR1 DFQATT and CDR2 SNEGSKA (reference sequence). This CDR3 is 12 amino acids long. The trim removed 3 bases at V and 6 bases at J, leaving 5 bases unmatched. For the CDR3, the DNA is TGCAGTGCTAGGGGGGGGTCCGGCGAGCAGTACTTC. Its protein is CSARGGSGEQYF.

This clonotype has at least ten counts. CDR3 residues: CASSLDRGRNYEQYF. DNA of the CDR3: TGTGCCAGCAGCCTGGACAGGGGGAGGAACTACGAGCAGTACTTC. This chain uses TRBV5-8 with TRBJ2-7, with TRBD1 identical over 10 bases. This CDR3 spans 15 amino acids. Germline V gene sequence: CDR1 SGHTS, CDR2 YDEGEE. The trim removed 4 bases at V and 3 bases at J, leaving 7 bases unmatched.

This clonotype was observed once. V usage is TRBV2 and J usage is TRBJ1-4; weak D call: TRBD1 (6 bases). V gave up 4 bases and J gave up 8 bases, with 11 bases separating them. CDR1 is SNHLY, CDR2 FYNNEI, per germline. The CDR3 loop spans 13 amino acids. The CDR3, as DNA: TGTGCCAGCAGTGCGGATGGGGGCGAAAAACTGTTTTTT. It encodes CASSADGGEKLFF.

At least ten counts were recorded for this clonotype. CDR3: CSAGFLDRVTEAFF. DNA of the CDR3: TGCAGTGCTGGTTTTCTTGACAGGGTCACTGAAGCTTTCTTT. This chain joins TRBV20-1 and TRBJ1-1, with TRBD1 matching over 7 bases. J gave up 4 bases and V 5 bases, and 10 bases lay outside the gene matches. The CDR3 covers 14 residues. CDR1 and CDR2 from the germline V gene are DFQATT and SNEGSKA (reference sequence).

The table lists this clonotype with many counts. This chain connects TRBV9 to TRBJ2-7, with D perhaps given as TRBD1 or TRBD2 (5 bases each). In germline, CDR1 is SGDLS, CDR2 YYNGEE. The ends were cut back, 4 bases at V and 2 bases at J, with 16 bases in the middle. This CDR3 has 15 amino acids. CDR3 sequence: CASSPSGTRPYEQYF. The CDR3 coding sequence is TGTGCCAGCAGCCCAAGTGGGACGAGGCCCTACGAGCAGTACTTC.

V is TRBV9 and J is TRBJ1-6, with 8 bases matching TRBD1. Germline assignment: CDR1 SGDLS and CDR2 YYNGEE. This CDR3 has 16 amino acids. V shed 3 bases, J shed 3 bases, and the junction held 5 bases outside the gene matches. The CDR3 is CASSASGGGYNSPLHF. The CDR3 DNA is TGTGCCAGCAGCGCCTCAGGGGGCGGCTATAATTCACCCCTCCACTTT.

In its sample, this clonotype was seen many times. A read error may explain this, as a much larger clone is one base away. The chain links TRBV15 to TRBJ2-7, with D tentatively TRBD1 (6 bases). The CDR3 is 16 amino acids. V lost 1 base, J lost 0 bases, and 13 bases lay in between. CDR1 is LNHNV and CDR2 is YYDKDF in the germline V gene (reference sequence). The CDR3: CATSRVSDSPSYEQYF. CDR3 in DNA: TGTGCCACCAGCAGAGTGTCGGACAGTCCCTCCTACGAGCAGTACTTC.

This clonotype was found a few times. A read error may explain this, as a much larger clone is one base away. J is TRBJ1-6 and V is TRBV12-3 or TRBV12-4; no reliable D call. The CDR3 is 15 residues long. V lost 3 bases and J 0 bases, leaving 6 bases between the germline ends. The CDR3 region has the DNA TGTGCCAGCAGTTTTGCGGGCTCCTATAATTCACCCCTCCACTTT. Protein product: CASSFAGSYNSPLHF.

For this clonotype: Because it lacks the conserved phenylalanine or tryptophan at the end, this CDR3 is likely a read error. The gene calls are TRBV30 and TRBJ2-1; 10 bases agree with TRBD1. Germline V gene data show CDR1 as GTSNPN and CDR2 as SVGIG (reference sequence). Trimming removed 1 base from V and 3 bases from J; junction bases left unmatched: 0. CDR3 length: 14 amino acids. The CDR3 DNA follows: TGTGCCTGGAGTGGGACAGGGGGCTACAATGAGCAGTTCTGC. Translated: CAWSGTGGYNEQFC.

This clonotype was counted between two and nine times. V gene TRBV11-3 combines with J gene TRBJ1-4, with D possibly matching TRBD1 (6 bases). Deletions cut 4 bases from V and 4 bases from J, with 22 bases between. Germline loops: CDR1 SGHNT, CDR2 YENEEA. The CDR3 covers 18 residues. CDR3 loop: CASSSGRGAESLNEKLFF. Written as DNA, the CDR3 is TGTGCCAGCAGCTCCGGGCGGGGGGCCGAATCTCTTAATGAAAAACTGTTTTTT.

The gene calls are TRBV20-1 and TRBJ2-1; 14 nucleotides align to TRBD2. CDR1 and CDR2 from the germline V gene are DFQATT and SNEGSKA (reference sequence). With V trimmed by 6 bases and J by 8 bases, 6 bases remained unmatched. The CDR3 sequence is 14 residues long. The CDR3 nucleotides read TGCAGTGCGAGACTAGCGGGGGGGCGGGATGAGCAGTTCTTC. This gives the protein CSARLAGGRDEQFF.

The chain is built from TRBV20-1 and TRBJ2-5, with 7 bases lining up with TRBD1. Germline V gene sequence: CDR1 DFQATT, CDR2 SNEGSKA (reference sequence). The CDR3 has 12 residues. V dropped 6 bases and J dropped 6; count of bases not matched to a gene: 7. CDR3: CSATGTDQTQYF. The CDR3, as DNA: TGCAGTGCAACCGGGACAGATCAGACCCAGTACTTC.

This chain uses TRBV5-1 with TRBJ2-7, with D possibly TRBD1 on 7 matching bases. The CDR3 loop spans 16 amino acids. Trimming took off 4 bases at V and 9 bases at J, with 26 bases between the two ends. CDR1 is SGHRS, CDR2 YFSETQ, per germline. CDR3 nucleotides: TGCGCCAGCAGCACCTCTCCGACCCGGGGGACAGAGACGCAGTACTTC. It encodes CASSTSPTRGTETQYF.

The chain is built from TRBV30 and TRBJ1-1, with D uncertain. The V gene lost 3 bases and the J gene lost 1 base, with 3 bases spanning the gap. This CDR3 comprises 11 residues. Germline V lookup: CDR1 GTSNPN, CDR2 SVGIG (reference sequence). For the CDR3, the DNA is TGTGCCTGGAGGTCGAACACTGAAGCTTTCTTT. This sequence encodes CAWRSNTEAFF.

The V call is TRBV20-1, the J call TRBJ2-1; D gene uncertain. The germline CDR1 and CDR2 sequences are DFQATT and SNEGSKA (reference sequence). The CDR3 has 8 amino acids. Trimming removed 6 bases from V and 10 bases from J, with 4 bases in between. The CDR3: CSAGEQFF. CDR3 sequence (DNA): TGCAGTGCCGGGGAGCAGTTCTTC.

A remark on this clonotype: The CDR3 does not close with the conserved phenylalanine or tryptophan, likely indicating a read error. The chain uses TRBV6-6 and TRBJ2-6, with D uncertain. CDR3 size: 15 residues. Germline assignment: CDR1 MNHNY and CDR2 SVGAGI (reference sequence). Trimming removed 3 bases at V and 2 bases at J, with 8 bases between. The CDR3 DNA reads TGTGCCAGCAGTTATAGTAGGGCTGGGGCCAACGTCCTGACTTGC. It yields the protein CASSYSRAGANVLTC.

This clonotype was seen at least ten times. The chain combines TRBV5-6 with TRBJ2-2, with D maybe TRBD1 (6 bases). Trimming stripped 0 bases from V and 5 bases from J, with 8 bases between. The CDR3 runs 14 residues. Germline CDR1 reads SGHDT; CDR2 reads YYEEEE. The CDR3 is CASSLAGVTGELFF. The DNA for the CDR3 is TGTGCCAGCAGCTTGGCAGGGGTTACCGGGGAGCTGTTTTTT.